This T cell receptor beta chain emerged from a study of vaccination effects on CD4 cells after COVID-19 (dated by TCRdb to the early 2020s). In the study overall: The ViraFEST assay stimulated PBMC with viral peptide pools and then used TCR sequencing to identify antigen-specific CD4+ T cell clonotypes by expansion. In both COVID-19 convalescent patients and infection-naive vaccine recipients, the study compared SARS-CoV-2 spike-specific CD4+ TCR repertoires from before mRNA vaccination with those from after it. Cultures from other donors in the study were sequenced using the Oncomine TCR Beta short-read assay on an Illumina iSeq 100. Across the study, the median time from the second dose to post-vaccine sampling was 72 days (range 14 to 241). A total of 10 COVID-19 convalescent patients and a handful of SARS-CoV-2-naive healthy vaccine recipients were included in the full study. Each well held 2 million to 2.5 million PBMC cultured in IMDM containing roughly 5% human AB serum, roughly 9.6 IU/ml IL-2 and gentamicin, along with roughly 10 ug/ml peptides. What the work shows at the level of the full study, not this receptor alone: In healthy vaccine recipients, vaccine-induced clones were almost all SARS-CoV-2 mono-reactive, with only 1 of 255 cross-reactive with common cold coronaviruses. Limitations of the study were the small number of convalescent patients and the absence of early post-infection timepoints. Clones induced by infection and clones induced by vaccination both contracted markedly at late timepoints after vaccination, which fits with T cell responses waning over time.

With regard to this clone: Its specific antigen is unknown. Base qualities are missing; no much larger clone stands one base away.

The CDR3 contains 16 residues, cysteine and phenylalanine counted. Of the read, only the CDR3 DNA is kept; its 48 bases are in frame from base 1. Clipping removes 3 bases from V and 4 bases from J, with 6 as the unmatched junction base count. Reading the germline V gene gives CDR1 SGHRS and CDR2 YFSETQ. After less than 13 days of culture, CD4+ T cells were isolated with the EasySep CD4+ T cell isolation kit. Each participant received two doses of an mRNA SARS-CoV-2 vaccine, either BNT162b2 or mRNA-1273. Negative nucleocapsid antibody results before and after vaccination confirmed that the healthy vaccine recipients had no prior SARS-CoV-2 infection. On days 3 and 7, half of the culture medium was replaced with fresh IL-2-containing medium. Unless noted otherwise, every peptide stimulation condition was cultured in triplicate wells. PBMC were separated from whole blood using Ficoll-Paque Plus gradient centrifugation and were then either cryopreserved at -140C or used fresh. The QIAamp micro DNA kit was used to extract genomic DNA from the cultured CD4+ T cells.

Library prep was done by the immunoSEQ multiplex PCR assay. DNA from the cultured and isolated CD4+ T cells underwent TCR beta CDR3 sequencing. Per the authors' processing: Non-productive TCR sequences were removed, reads were trimmed to the CDR3 region, and CDR3s of at least 7 amino acids were retained. Antigen-specific clonotypes were identified using the MANAFEST web app by comparison of expansion in peptide wells against reference cultures. For clones to be considered positive, expansion at FDR<0.05 versus reference and all other wells, an odds ratio above 5, and a frequency above 0.1% in two replicate wells were required. A clonotype was defined as cross-reactive if the clonotype was significantly expanded both in SARS-CoV-2 spike wells and in at least one common cold coronavirus spike condition. Using the stringdist R package, CDR3 similarity was measured by Levenshtein distance, and unrooted trees were constructed with ape in R 3.6.1. The table comes from immuneACCESS by way of TCRdb, which keeps in-frame sequences with V and J called. Part of the clones is missing from these tables; in studies checked, under half for an unresolved V gene and the rest for unknown reasons. V and J calls plus clone size are reproduced from that table; the DNA served to infer D and trimming. The sample data list about 66,000 clones, and over 75% of these were observed just once. Under 2.5% of the sample belongs to the ten largest clones.

The rearranged chain carries TRBV5-1 and TRBJ2-5, and 13 junctional nucleotides match TRBD2. The input for sequencing was CD4+ T cells from PBMCs cultured without peptide, taken after COVID-19 vaccination. The TCR originated in a human donor who received a COVID-19 vaccine. The nucleotides read TGCGCCAGCAGCTCGGGACTAGCGGGGAGTAGAGAGACCCAGTACTTC. It encodes CASSSGLAGSRETQYF.